What follows are 11 T cell receptor beta chains derived from one specimen sequenced in a study of blood T cells in healthy people across ages. Next came a second PCR, run for about 7 to 12 cycles, which used a sample-barcoded 5' primer along with a J-beta primer mix. Via MiXCR, TCRdb re-called the 5' RACE reads, giving one row per CDR3 protein. The sample consists of approximately 1.5 million distinct CDR3 sequences, approximately 42% of them appearing once. Material: blood. These receptors all come from a woman aged 18 to 35 in good health.

The chain is built from TRBV7-2 and TRBJ2-3; D is unresolved. The V end was cut by 2 bases, the J end by 1 base, with 10 bases between. Germline CDR1 is SGHTA and CDR2 is FQGNSA. This CDR3 comprises 15 residues. This CDR3 reads CASSLRFKGTDTQYF. CDR3 sequence (DNA): TGTGCCAGCAGCTTAAGATTTAAGGGCACAGATACGCAGTATTTT. Full variable domain (outside the CDR3, taken from reference TRBV7-2 and TRBJ2-3): GAGVSQSPSNKVTEKGKDVELRCDPISGHTALYWYRQSLGQGLEFLIYFQGNSAPDKSGLPSDRFSAERTGGSVSTLTIQRTQQEDSAVYLCASSLRFKGTDTQYFGPGTRLTVL.

In its sample, this clonotype was seen once. This chain connects TRBV7-6 to TRBJ2-1; 14 positions agree with TRBD2. Germline V lookup: CDR1 SGHVS, CDR2 FNYEAQ. The V and J ends lost 5 bases and 7 bases, in that order; junction bases with no gene match: 13. The CDR3 consists of 18 residues. In DNA form, the CDR3 reads TGTGCCAGCAGCCACATGACTAGCGGGGGGGCCGGGTTTAATGAGCAGTTCTTC. Protein product: CASSHMTSGGAGFNEQFF.

The chain links TRBV11-2 to TRBJ2-7; tentative D call: TRBD2 (6 bases). The germline gives CDR1 SGHAT, CDR2 FQNNGV. V lost 8 bases, J lost 2 bases, and 22 bases lay in between. The CDR3 loop spans 16 amino acids. The CDR3 region has the DNA TGTGCCAGCTTGGAGGGAGCAGGGCCCTCACCCTACGAGCAGTACTTC. Its translation is CASLEGAGPSPYEQYF.

The CDR3: CASGLVLGHTYEQYF. Written as DNA, the CDR3 is TGTGCTAGTGGTTTGGTACTGGGACATACCTACGAGCAGTACTTC. V gene TRBV12-5 combines with J gene TRBJ2-7; D might be TRBD1 (6 bases). Germline V gene lookup returns CDR1 LGHNT and CDR2 FRNRAP. V was pared by 0 bases and J by 2 bases, with 11 bases between. The CDR3 is 15 amino acids.

Only a few counts were recorded for this clonotype. V gene TRBV29-1 combines with J gene TRBJ2-7; D call uncertain. The CDR3 length is 9 residues. The V gene lost 0 bases and the J gene lost 7 bases, with 1 base spanning the gap. Germline V gene lookup returns CDR1 SQVTM and CDR2 ANQGSEA. The CDR3 sequence: CSVEDEQYF. The CDR3 DNA sequence: TGCAGCGTTGAAGATGAGCAGTACTTC.

This chain connects TRBV9 to TRBJ2-1, with 7 bases fitting TRBD1. CDR1 is SGDLS, CDR2 YYNGEE, per germline. V was clipped by 0 bases and J by 0 bases; unmatched bases: 9. CDR3 length: 18 amino acids. CDR3 DNA: TGTGCCAGCAGCGTAGGACAGGGACCCTCGCTCTCCTACAATGAGCAGTTCTTC. It is translated as CASSVGQGPSLSYNEQFF.

This sequence joins TRBV28 and TRBJ2-7; D might be TRBD1 (5 bases). The germline V gene has CDR1 MDHEN and CDR2 SYDVKM. The CDR3 loop spans 14 amino acids. V lost 5 bases to trimming and J lost 7 bases, with 18 bases between them. The CDR3 DNA sequence: TGTGCCAGCAGTCTGGGGCCCGGGTTGAAAGAGCAGTACTTC. Translation: CASSLGPGLKEQYF. The whole variable domain, filled in from reference TRBV28 and TRBJ2-7, reads DVKVTQSSRYLVKRTGEKVFLECVQDMDHENMFWYRQDPGLGLRLIYFSYDVKMKEKGDIPEGYSVSREKKERFSLILESASTNQTSMYLCASSLGPGLKEQYFGPGTRLTVT.

This clonotype was counted only a few times. The chain joins TRBV20-1 to TRBJ1-5; tentative D call: TRBD1 (5 bases). The CDR3 is made up of 13 amino acids. Germline V gives CDR1 DFQATT, CDR2 SNEGSKA (reference sequence). Trimming took off 2 bases at V and 7 bases at J, with 12 bases between the two ends. The chain's CDR3 is CSARQGLSQPQHF. The CDR3 DNA reads as TGCAGTGCTAGACAGGGTTTGTCCCAGCCCCAGCATTTT.

This clonotype was observed a few times. The chain employs TRBV29-1 and TRBJ2-1, with unresolved D. The CDR3 has 13 amino acids. V was shortened by 7 bases and J by 5 bases, with 15 bases between the two germline ends. Germline-derived CDR1 and CDR2 are SQVTM and ANQGSEA. The CDR3 spells CSALGFWDNEQFF. CDR3 bases: TGCAGCGCCCTAGGGTTCTGGGACAATGAGCAGTTCTTC.

The chain links TRBV20-1 to TRBJ2-1, with unresolved D. The CDR3 is 15 residues long. The V end was cut by 0 bases, the J end by 2 bases, with 11 bases between. CDR1 is DFQATT, CDR2 SNEGSKA, per germline (reference sequence). The CDR3 DNA sequence: TGCAGTGCTAGAGATACAAGCCGGACCTACAATGAGCAGTTCTTC. Its translation is CSARDTSRTYNEQFF.

V gene TRBV30 combines with J gene TRBJ2-1; unclear D gene. Germline V gives CDR1 GTSNPN, CDR2 SVGIG (reference sequence). The CDR3 consists of 13 residues. The V and J ends lost 4 bases and 4 bases respectively, with 11 bases between them. CDR3 residues: CAWKDSGYNEQFF. CDR3 DNA: TGTGCCTGGAAGGATTCAGGATACAATGAGCAGTTCTTC.